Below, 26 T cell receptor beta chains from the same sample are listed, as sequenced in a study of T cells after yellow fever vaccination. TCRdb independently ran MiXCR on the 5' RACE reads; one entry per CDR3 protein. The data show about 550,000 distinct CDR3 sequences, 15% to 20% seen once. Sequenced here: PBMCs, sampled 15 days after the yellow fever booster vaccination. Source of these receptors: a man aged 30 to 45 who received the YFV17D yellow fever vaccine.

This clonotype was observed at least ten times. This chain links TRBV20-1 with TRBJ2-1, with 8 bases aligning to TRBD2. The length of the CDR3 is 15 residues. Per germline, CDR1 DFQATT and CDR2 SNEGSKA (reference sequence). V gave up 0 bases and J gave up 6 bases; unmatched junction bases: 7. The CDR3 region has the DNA TGCAGTGCTAGAGATCCGGGAGGGCATCTCAATGAGCAGTTCTTC. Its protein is CSARDPGGHLNEQFF.

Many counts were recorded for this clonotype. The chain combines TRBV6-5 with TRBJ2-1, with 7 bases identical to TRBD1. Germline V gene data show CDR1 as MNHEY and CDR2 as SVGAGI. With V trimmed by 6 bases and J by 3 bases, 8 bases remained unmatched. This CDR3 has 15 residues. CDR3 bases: TGTGCCAGCAGCCGCGACAGGGCTCGCTACAATGAGCAGTTCTTC. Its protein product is CASSRDRARYNEQFF.

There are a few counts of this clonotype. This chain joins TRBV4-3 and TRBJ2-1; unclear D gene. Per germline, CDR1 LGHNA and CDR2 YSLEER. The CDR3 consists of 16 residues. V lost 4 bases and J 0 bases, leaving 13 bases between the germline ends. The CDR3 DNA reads TGCGCCAGCAGCCGAGGCCTTAGAGACTCCTACAATGAGCAGTTCTTC. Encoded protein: CASSRGLRDSYNEQFF.

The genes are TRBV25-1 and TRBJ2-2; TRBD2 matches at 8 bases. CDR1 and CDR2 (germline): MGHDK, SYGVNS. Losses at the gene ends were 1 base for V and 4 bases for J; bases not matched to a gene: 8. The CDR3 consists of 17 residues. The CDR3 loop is CASSESPRGGPTGELFF. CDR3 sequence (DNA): TGTGCCAGCAGTGAATCCCCCCGGGGGGGACCCACCGGGGAGCTGTTTTTT.

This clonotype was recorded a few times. This chain's CDR3 is CASSLSTSGRALSNEQFF. CDR3 nucleotide sequence: TGTGCCAGCAGTTTATCGACTAGCGGGAGGGCCCTAAGTAATGAGCAGTTCTTC. The rearrangement links TRBV28 to TRBJ2-1; 14 bases are a match to TRBD2. Germline V lookup: CDR1 MDHEN, CDR2 SYDVKM. The CDR3 contains 18 residues. Trimming at V came to 1 base and at J to 7 bases, leaving 9 bases not matched to a gene.

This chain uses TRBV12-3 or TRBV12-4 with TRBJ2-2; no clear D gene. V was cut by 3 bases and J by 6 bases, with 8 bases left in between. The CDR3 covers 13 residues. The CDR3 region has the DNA TGTGCCAGCAGTTTGAAGGTTGCCGGGGAGCTGTTTTTT. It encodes CASSLKVAGELFF.

DNA for the CDR3: TGTGCCAGCAGTTACGGGCGGCTGGTCGATGAGCAGTTCTTC. This sequence encodes CASSYGRLVDEQFF. This chain uses TRBV6-2 or TRBV6-3 with TRBJ2-1, with unresolved D. This CDR3 is built from 14 residues. CDR1 and CDR2 from the germline V gene are MNHEY and SVGEGT. V gave up 2 bases and J gave up 8 bases, with 13 bases separating them.

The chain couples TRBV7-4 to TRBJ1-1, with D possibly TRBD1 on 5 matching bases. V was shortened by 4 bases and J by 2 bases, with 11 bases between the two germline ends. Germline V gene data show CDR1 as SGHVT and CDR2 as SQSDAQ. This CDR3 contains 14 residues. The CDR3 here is CASSSTVSNTEAFF. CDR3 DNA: TGTGCCAGCAGCTCGACAGTTTCCAACACTGAAGCTTTCTTT. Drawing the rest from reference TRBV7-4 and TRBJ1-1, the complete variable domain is GAGVSQSPRYKVAKRGRDVALRCDSISGHVTLYWYRQTLGQGSEVLTYSQSDAQRDKSGRPSGRFSAERPERSVSTLKIQRTEQGDSAVYLCASSSTVSNTEAFFGQGTRLTVV.

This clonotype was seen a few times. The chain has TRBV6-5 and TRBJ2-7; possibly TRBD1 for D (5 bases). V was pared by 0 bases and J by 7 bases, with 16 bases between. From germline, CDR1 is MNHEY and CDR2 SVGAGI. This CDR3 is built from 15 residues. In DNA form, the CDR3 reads TGTGCCAGCAGTTACTCCGCCCCGTCAGGGTATGAGCAGTACTTC. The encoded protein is CASSYSAPSGYEQYF.

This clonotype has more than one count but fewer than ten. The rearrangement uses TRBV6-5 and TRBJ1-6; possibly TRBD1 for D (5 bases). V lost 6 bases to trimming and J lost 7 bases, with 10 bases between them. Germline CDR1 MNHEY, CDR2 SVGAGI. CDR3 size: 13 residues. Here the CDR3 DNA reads TGTGCCAGCAGGGACACGAGGAATTCACCCCTCCACTTT. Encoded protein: CASRDTRNSPLHF.

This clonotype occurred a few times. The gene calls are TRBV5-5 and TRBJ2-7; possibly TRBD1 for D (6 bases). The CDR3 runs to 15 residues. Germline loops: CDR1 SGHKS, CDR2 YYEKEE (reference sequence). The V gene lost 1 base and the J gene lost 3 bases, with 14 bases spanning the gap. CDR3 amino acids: CASSLRIAGVYEQYF. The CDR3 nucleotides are TGTGCCAGCAGCTTGAGGATCGCAGGGGTCTACGAGCAGTACTTC.

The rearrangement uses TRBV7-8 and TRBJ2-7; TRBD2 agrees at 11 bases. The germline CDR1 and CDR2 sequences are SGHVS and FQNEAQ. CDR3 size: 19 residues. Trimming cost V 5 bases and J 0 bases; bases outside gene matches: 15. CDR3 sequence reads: CASSTRQGTSGSSSYEQYF. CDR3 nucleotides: TGTGCCAGCAGCACCCGACAGGGCACTAGCGGGAGTAGCTCCTACGAGCAGTACTTC.

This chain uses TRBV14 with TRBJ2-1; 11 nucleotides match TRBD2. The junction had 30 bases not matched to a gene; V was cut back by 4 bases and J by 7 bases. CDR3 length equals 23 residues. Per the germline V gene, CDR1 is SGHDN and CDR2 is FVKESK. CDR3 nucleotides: TGTGCCAGCAGCCCGCGCCGGGGGATATCTAGCGGGAGGTTTCCGCCTCCCCGGAATGAGCAGTTCTTC. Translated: CASSPRRGISSGRFPPPRNEQFF. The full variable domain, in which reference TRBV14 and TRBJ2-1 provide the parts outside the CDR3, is EAGVTQFPSHSVIEKGQTVTLRCDPISGHDNLYWYRRVMGKEIKFLLHFVKESKQDESGMPNNRFLAERTGGTYSTLKVQPAELEDSGVYFCASSPRRGISSGRFPPPRNEQFFGPGTRLTVL.

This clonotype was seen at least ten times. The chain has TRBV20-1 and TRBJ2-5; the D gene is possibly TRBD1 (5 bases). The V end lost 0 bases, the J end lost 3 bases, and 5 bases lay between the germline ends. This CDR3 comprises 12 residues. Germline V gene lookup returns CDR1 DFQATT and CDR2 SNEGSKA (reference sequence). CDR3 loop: CSAREGEETQYF. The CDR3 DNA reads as TGCAGTGCTAGAGAAGGGGAAGAGACCCAGTACTTC.

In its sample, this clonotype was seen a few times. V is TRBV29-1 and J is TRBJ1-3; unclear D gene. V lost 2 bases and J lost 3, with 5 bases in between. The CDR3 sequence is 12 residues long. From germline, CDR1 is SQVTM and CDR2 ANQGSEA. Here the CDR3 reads CSVERSGNTIYF. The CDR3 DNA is TGCAGCGTTGAACGCAGTGGAAACACCATATATTTT.

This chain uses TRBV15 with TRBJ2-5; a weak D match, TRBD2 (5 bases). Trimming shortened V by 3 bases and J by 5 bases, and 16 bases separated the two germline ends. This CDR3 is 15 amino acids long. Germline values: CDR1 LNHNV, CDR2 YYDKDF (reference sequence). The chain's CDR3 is CATSRTPSREETQYF. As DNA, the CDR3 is TGTGCCACCAGCAGGACACCTTCTAGGGAGGAGACCCAGTACTTC.

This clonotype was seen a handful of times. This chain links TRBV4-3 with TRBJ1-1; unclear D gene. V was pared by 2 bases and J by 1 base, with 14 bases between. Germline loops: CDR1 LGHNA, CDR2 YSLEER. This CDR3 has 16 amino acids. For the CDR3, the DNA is TGCGCCAGCAGCCAACGTTCGGGCGGCAAGAACACTGAAGCTTTCTTT. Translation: CASSQRSGGKNTEAFF.

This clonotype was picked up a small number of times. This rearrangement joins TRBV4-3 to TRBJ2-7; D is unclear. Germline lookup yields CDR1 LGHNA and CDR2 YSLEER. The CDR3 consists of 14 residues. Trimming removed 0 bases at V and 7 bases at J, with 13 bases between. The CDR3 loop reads CASSQDVRAGEQYF. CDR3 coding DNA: TGCGCCAGCAGCCAAGATGTGCGCGCTGGGGAGCAGTACTTC.

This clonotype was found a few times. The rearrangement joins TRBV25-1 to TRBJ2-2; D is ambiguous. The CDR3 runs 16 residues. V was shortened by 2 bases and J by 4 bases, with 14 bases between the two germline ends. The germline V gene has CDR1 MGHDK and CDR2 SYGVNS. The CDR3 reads CASSETILGGTGELFF. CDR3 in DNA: TGTGCCAGCAGTGAAACCATCCTGGGTGGCACCGGGGAGCTGTTTTTT.

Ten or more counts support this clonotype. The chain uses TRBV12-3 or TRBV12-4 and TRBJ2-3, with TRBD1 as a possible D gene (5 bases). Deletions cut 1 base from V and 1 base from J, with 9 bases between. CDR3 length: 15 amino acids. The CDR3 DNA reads TGTGCCAGCAGTTTAGGGGGCGAGGGCACAGATACGCAGTATTTT. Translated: CASSLGGEGTDTQYF.

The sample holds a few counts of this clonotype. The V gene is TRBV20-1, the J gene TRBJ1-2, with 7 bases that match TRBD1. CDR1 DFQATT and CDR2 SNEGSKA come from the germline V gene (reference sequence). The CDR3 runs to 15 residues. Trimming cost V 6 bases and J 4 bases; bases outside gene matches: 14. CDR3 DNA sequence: TGCAGTGCAACCTATCAGGGGGAGAAATTCTATGGCTACACCTTC. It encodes CSATYQGEKFYGYTF.

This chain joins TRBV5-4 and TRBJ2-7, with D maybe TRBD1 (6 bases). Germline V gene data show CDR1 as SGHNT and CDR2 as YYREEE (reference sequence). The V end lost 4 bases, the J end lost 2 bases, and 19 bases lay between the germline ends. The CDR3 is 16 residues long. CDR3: CASSPYREEGTYEQYF. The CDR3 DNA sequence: TGTGCCAGCAGCCCCTACAGGGAAGAGGGAACCTACGAGCAGTACTTC.

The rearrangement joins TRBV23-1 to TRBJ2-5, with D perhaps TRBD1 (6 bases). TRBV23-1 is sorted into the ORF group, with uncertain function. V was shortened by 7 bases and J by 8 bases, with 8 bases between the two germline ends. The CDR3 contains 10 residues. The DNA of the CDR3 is TGCGCCAGCAACAGGGTTACCCAGTACTTC. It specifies CASNRVTQYF.

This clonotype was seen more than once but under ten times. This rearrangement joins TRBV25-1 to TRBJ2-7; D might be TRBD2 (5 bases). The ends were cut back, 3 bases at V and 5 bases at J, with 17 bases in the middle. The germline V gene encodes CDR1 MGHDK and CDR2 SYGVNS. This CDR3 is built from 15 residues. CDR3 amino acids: CASSDEVRGDHEQYF. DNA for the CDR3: TGTGCCAGCAGTGACGAGGTCCGGGGTGACCACGAGCAGTACTTC.

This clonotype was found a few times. As DNA, the CDR3 is TGTGCCAGCAGCTTAGGACAGGCCCAGTACTTC. Translated, it gives CASSLGQAQYF. V and J are TRBV7-2 and TRBJ2-5; possibly TRBD1 for D (6 bases). In germline, CDR1 is SGHTA, CDR2 FQGNSA. Trimming took 1 base from V and 9 from J, leaving 6 bases between them. This CDR3 spans 11 amino acids.

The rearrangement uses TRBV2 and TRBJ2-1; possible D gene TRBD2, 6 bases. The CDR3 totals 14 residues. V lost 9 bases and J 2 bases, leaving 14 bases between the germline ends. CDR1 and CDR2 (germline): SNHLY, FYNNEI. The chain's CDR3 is CARGGPSTYNEQFF. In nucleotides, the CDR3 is TGTGCCAGAGGAGGGCCCTCGACCTACAATGAGCAGTTCTTC. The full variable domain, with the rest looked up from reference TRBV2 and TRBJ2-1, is EPEVTQTPSHQVTQMGQEVILRCVPISNHLYFYWYRQILGQKVEFLVSFYNNEISEKSEIFDDQFSVERPDGSNFTLKIRSTKLEDSAMYFCARGGPSTYNEQFFGPGTRLTVL.